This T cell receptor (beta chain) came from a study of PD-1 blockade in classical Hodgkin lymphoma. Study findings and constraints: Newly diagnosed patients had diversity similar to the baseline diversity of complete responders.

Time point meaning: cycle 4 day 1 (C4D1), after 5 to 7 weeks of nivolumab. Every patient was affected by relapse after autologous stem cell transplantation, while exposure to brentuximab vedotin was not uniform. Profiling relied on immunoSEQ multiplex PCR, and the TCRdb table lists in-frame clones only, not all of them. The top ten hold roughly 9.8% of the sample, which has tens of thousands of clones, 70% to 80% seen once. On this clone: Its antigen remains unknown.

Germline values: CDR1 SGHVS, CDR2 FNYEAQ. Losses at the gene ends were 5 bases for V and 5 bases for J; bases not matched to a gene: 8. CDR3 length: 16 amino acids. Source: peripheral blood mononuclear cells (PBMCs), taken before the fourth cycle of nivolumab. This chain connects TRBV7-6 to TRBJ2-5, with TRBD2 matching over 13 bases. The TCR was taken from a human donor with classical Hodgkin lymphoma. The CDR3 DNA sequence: TGTGCCAGCAGCCCCTGGACTAGCGGGGGAGGCGAGACCCAGTACTTC. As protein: CASSPWTSGGGETQYF.